The 21 T cell receptor beta chains given below trace back to one sample, sequenced in a study of blood T cell repertoires in COVID-19. Sequenced by immunoSEQ multiplex PCR; TCRdb stores in-frame clones only, minus some. The sample contains around 170,000 clones, around 83% of which appear only once. Sequencing was done on a sample of peripheral blood. Receptors originate from a middle-aged woman with acute or convalescent COVID-19.

This clone was detected only once. V usage is TRBV30 and J usage is TRBJ1-2; tentative D call: TRBD1 (6 bases). With 3 bases removed from V and 7 bases from J, the gap between germline ends came to 15 bases. The CDR3 consists of 13 residues. The germline V gene encodes CDR1 GTSNPN and CDR2 SVGIG (reference sequence). CDR3 nucleotides: TGTGCCTGGAGATACCCCGGGACATCTGGCTACACCTTC. Translated: CAWRYPGTSGYTF. Full variable domain (missing parts from reference TRBV30 and TRBJ1-2): SQTIHQWPATLVQPVGSPLSLECTVEGTSNPNLYWYRQAAGRGLQLLFYSVGIGQISSEVPQNLSASRPQDRQFILSSKKLLLSDSGFYLCAWRYPGTSGYTFGSGTRLTVV.

The chain employs TRBV11-2 and TRBJ1-1, with 8 bases lining up with TRBD1. The CDR3 sequence is 14 residues long. The J segment lost 4 bases and the V segment lost 4 bases, leaving 5 bases of the junction unmatched. Per the germline V gene, CDR1 is SGHAT and CDR2 is FQNNGV. The CDR3 DNA is TGTGCCAGCAGCTCGGACAGGGTGGCCACTGAAGCTTTCTTT. This codes for CASSSDRVATEAFF.

This chain joins TRBV30 and TRBJ2-1, with 14 bases matching TRBD2. This CDR3 is built from 18 residues. Unmatched junction bases numbered 10, after V lost 3 bases and J lost 3 bases. The germline V gene encodes CDR1 GTSNPN and CDR2 SVGIG (reference sequence). Here the CDR3 reads CAWSSGLAGALHYNEQFF. The DNA for the CDR3 is TGTGCCTGGAGCTCGGGACTAGCGGGGGCGCTTCACTACAATGAGCAGTTCTTC.

The chain combines TRBV30 with TRBJ1-2, with 9 bases aligning to TRBD1. The CDR3 loop spans 16 amino acids. The ends lost 2 bases at V and 4 bases at J; junction bases unmatched: 11. The germline V gene has CDR1 GTSNPN and CDR2 SVGIG (reference sequence). The DNA of the CDR3 is TGTGCCTGGAGTCGGCCCCGGGACAGGGACTTCTATGGCTACACCTTC. Translation: CAWSRPRDRDFYGYTF.

V is TRBV3-1 (or the pseudogene TRBV3-2) and J is TRBJ1-2, with unresolved D. Trimming took off 1 base at V and 8 bases at J, with 8 bases between the two ends. Germline CDR1 LGHDT, CDR2 YNNKEL (reference sequence). This CDR3 spans 12 amino acids. The CDR3 sequence is CASSQALGGYTF. The DNA for the CDR3 is TGTGCCAGCAGCCAAGCTCTCGGGGGCTACACCTTC.

Turning to this clone: An end of the junction differs from the germline gene, which may be a read error. The chain links TRBV6-4 to TRBJ2-7, with D perhaps TRBD2 (7 bases). The CDR3 extends over 15 amino acids. CDR1 is MRHNA and CDR2 is SNTAGT in the germline V gene. The CDR3, as DNA: TGTGCCACCCCCGGCCGAGGGGGGGCCTCCGACGAGCAGTACTTC. It yields the protein CATPGRGGASDEQYF.

This clone was counted between two and nine times. The chain recombines TRBV28 with TRBJ1-5; 7 nucleotides line up with TRBD1. The CDR3 has 16 amino acids. V gave up 6 bases and J gave up 3 bases; unmatched junction bases: 11. Germline CDR1 and CDR2: MDHEN and SYDVKM. The CDR3: CASRSGTGAFNQPQHF. The CDR3 bases are TGTGCCAGCAGATCCGGAACAGGGGCTTTCAATCAGCCCCAGCATTTT. Full variable domain (outside the CDR3, taken from reference TRBV28 and TRBJ1-5): DVKVTQSSRYLVKRTGEKVFLECVQDMDHENMFWYRQDPGLGLRLIYFSYDVKMKEKGDIPEGYSVSREKKERFSLILESASTNQTSMYLCASRSGTGAFNQPQHFGDGTRLSIL.

This chain links TRBV28 with TRBJ1-2; D perhaps matches TRBD1 (6 bases). The germline gives CDR1 MDHEN, CDR2 SYDVKM. Trimming took off 6 bases at V and 10 bases at J, with 12 bases between the two ends. This CDR3 region has 11 residues. CDR3 in amino acids: CASRSYRDYTF. In DNA, the CDR3 is TGTGCCAGCAGGTCGTACAGGGACTACACCTTC.

V is TRBV2 and J is TRBJ2-3, with D perhaps matching TRBD2 (5 bases). V lost 5 bases, J lost 2 bases, and 29 bases lay in between. The CDR3 has 20 amino acids. Germline V gives CDR1 SNHLY, CDR2 FYNNEI. The CDR3 reads CASSPPPVVEARAITDTQYF. The CDR3 DNA is TGTGCCAGCAGTCCCCCCCCCGTTGTCGAGGCGCGGGCAATCACAGATACGCAGTATTTT.

The chain uses TRBV18 and TRBJ1-5, with 9 nucleotides matching TRBD1. J was trimmed by 7 bases and V by 5 bases; bases with no gene match: 18. Germline CDR1 and CDR2: KGHSH and LQKENI. CDR3 length: 18 residues. This CDR3 reads CASSEYRVGQGTGQPQHF. The CDR3 nucleotides read TGTGCCAGCTCAGAGTACCGAGTGGGACAGGGTACGGGCCAGCCCCAGCATTTT.

With regard to this clone: The sample contains more than one DNA sequence encoding this CDR3. The rearrangement uses TRBV5-1 and TRBJ2-7; 10 bases align to TRBD2. CDR3 length equals 15 residues. Trimming cost V 0 bases and J 4 bases; bases outside gene matches: 4. The V gene's germline CDR1 is SGHRS and CDR2 YFSETQ. CDR3 amino acids: CASSLGLAGVYEQYF. The CDR3 DNA reads as TGCGCCAGCAGCTTGGGGCTAGCGGGGGTTTACGAGCAGTACTTC.

The chain links TRBV19 to TRBJ2-6; 7 bases line up with TRBD2. The CDR3 spans 16 residues. Germline CDR1 reads LNHDA; CDR2 reads SQIVND (reference sequence). The ends lost 9 bases at V and 1 base at J; junction bases unmatched: 9. The CDR3 here is CASVGREGSGANVLTF. DNA of the CDR3: TGTGCCAGCGTGGGCAGGGAGGGATCTGGGGCCAACGTCCTGACTTTC.

The V and J genes are TRBV28 and TRBJ2-2; 8 bases map to TRBD2. V lost 6 bases and J lost 6; bases outside the gene matches: 6. Germline V lookup: CDR1 MDHEN, CDR2 SYDVKM. The CDR3 loop spans 14 amino acids. CDR3 nucleotides: TGTGCCAGCAGGAGTAGCGGGACGGCCGGGGAGCTGTTTTTT. It specifies CASRSSGTAGELFF.

This chain joins TRBV6-6 and TRBJ2-3; perhaps TRBD1 as D (5 bases). CDR1 MNHNY and CDR2 SVGAGI come from the germline V gene (reference sequence). The CDR3 runs 14 residues. V lost 5 bases and J 0 bases, leaving 9 bases between the germline ends. As DNA, the CDR3 is TGTGCCAGCAGTCCGACAGCTAGCACAGATACGCAGTATTTT. Its protein is CASSPTASTDTQYF.

In DNA form, the CDR3 reads TGTGCCAGCAGCTTCCCGACTAGCGGGAGGGCCGATGAGCAGTTCTTC. Translating gives CASSFPTSGRADEQFF. The chain recombines TRBV9 with TRBJ2-1, with TRBD2 matching over 14 bases. The V gene end was trimmed by 4 bases and the J gene end by 8 bases; junction bases not matched to a gene: 8. CDR1 is SGDLS and CDR2 is YYNGEE in the germline V gene. The CDR3 runs 16 residues.

J is TRBJ2-7 and V is TRBV2; D is perhaps TRBD2 (5 bases). V was clipped by 7 bases and J by 0 bases, with 10 bases between them. The CDR3 covers 13 residues. CDR1 and CDR2 from the germline V gene are SNHLY and FYNNEI. The CDR3 coding sequence is TGTGCCAGCATCCCGGGGTCCTCCTACGAGCAGTACTTC. This encodes CASIPGSSYEQYF.

The CDR3 region is CAWSLRQGLMNTEAFF. The CDR3, as DNA: TGTGCCTGGAGTTTGAGACAGGGATTAATGAACACTGAAGCTTTCTTT. This chain connects TRBV30 to TRBJ1-1; TRBD1 matches 7 bases. This CDR3 is built from 16 residues. The germline gives CDR1 GTSNPN, CDR2 SVGIG (reference sequence). After removal of 2 bases from V and 0 bases from J, the junction contained 9 bases not matched to a gene.

The gene calls are TRBV27 and TRBJ2-1, with TRBD2 identical over 8 bases. Germline trimming cut 6 bases from V and 4 bases from J; bases unmatched to any gene: 8. The CDR3 length is 15 residues. Per the germline V gene, CDR1 is MNHEY and CDR2 is SMNVEV (reference sequence). This CDR3 is CASRKGGLGYNEQFF. The CDR3 coding sequence is TGTGCCAGCAGAAAGGGGGGACTAGGATACAATGAGCAGTTCTTC.

V is TRBV19 and J is TRBJ2-7, with D possibly TRBD1 on 6 matching bases. V was clipped by 1 base and J by 4 bases, with 23 bases between them. Germline V lookup: CDR1 LNHDA, CDR2 SQIVND (reference sequence). This CDR3 contains 18 residues. CDR3 in DNA: TGTGCCAGTAGTATAGTAGGCAGACTCGACAGGAGCTTTTACGAGCAGTACTTC. This gives the protein CASSIVGRLDRSFYEQYF.

V is TRBV5-1 and J is TRBJ1-1; D gene ambiguous. Germline V gene data show CDR1 as SGHRS and CDR2 as YFSETQ. Trimming removed 0 bases from V and 7 bases from J, with 16 bases in between. This CDR3 comprises 15 residues. The CDR3, as DNA: TGCGCCAGCAGCTTGGGGGAGGCGCGGACCAATGAAGCTTTCTTT. Amino acid sequence: CASSLGEARTNEAFF. The complete variable domain, with remaining parts taken from reference TRBV5-1 and TRBJ1-1, reads KAGVTQTPRYLIKTRGQQVTLSCSPISGHRSVSWYQQTPGQGLQFLFEYFSETQRNKGNFPGRFSGRQFSNSRSEMNVSTLELGDSALYLCASSLGEARTNEAFFGQGTRLTVV.

The CDR3 spells CASNPSGVNEQFF. CDR3 in DNA: TGTGCCAGCAACCCTAGCGGAGTAAATGAGCAGTTCTTC. V usage is TRBV9 and J usage is TRBJ2-1; 7 bases are a match to TRBD2. CDR1 and CDR2 from the germline V gene are SGDLS and YYNGEE. The CDR3 covers 13 residues. The V segment lost 6 bases and the J segment 7 bases; nucleotides outside the gene matches: 7. Looking up the rest from reference TRBV9 and TRBJ2-1 gives the full variable domain: DSGVTQTPKHLITATGQRVTLRCSPRSGDLSVYWYQQSLDQGLQFLIQYYNGEERAKGNILERFSAQQFPDLHSELNLSSLELGDSALYFCASNPSGVNEQFFGPGTRLTVL.